This entry describes one T cell receptor beta chain. TCRdb's table, derived via immunoSEQ multiplex PCR, lists solely in-frame clones and lacks some. The table shows approximately 2.3 million clones, with 93% occurring only once. The data belong to a study of shared clonotypes between healthy human individuals. CDR1 SGHAT and CDR2 FQDESV come from the germline V gene (reference sequence). Trimming shortened V by 1 base and J by 7 bases, and 13 bases separated the two germline ends. The CDR3 spans 14 residues. The material sequenced was naive CD4+ T cells from PBMCs. Noted subset: CD45RA+ positively selected. The source is a man between 18 and 35 years old in good health. Some clones in this sample may be carry-over from other donors' samples. This chain joins TRBV11-1 and TRBJ2-5; D is undetermined. CDR3 amino acids: CASSLDLPKGTQYF. As DNA, the CDR3 is TGTGCCAGCAGCTTAGACCTTCCAAAGGGGACCCAGTACTTC.